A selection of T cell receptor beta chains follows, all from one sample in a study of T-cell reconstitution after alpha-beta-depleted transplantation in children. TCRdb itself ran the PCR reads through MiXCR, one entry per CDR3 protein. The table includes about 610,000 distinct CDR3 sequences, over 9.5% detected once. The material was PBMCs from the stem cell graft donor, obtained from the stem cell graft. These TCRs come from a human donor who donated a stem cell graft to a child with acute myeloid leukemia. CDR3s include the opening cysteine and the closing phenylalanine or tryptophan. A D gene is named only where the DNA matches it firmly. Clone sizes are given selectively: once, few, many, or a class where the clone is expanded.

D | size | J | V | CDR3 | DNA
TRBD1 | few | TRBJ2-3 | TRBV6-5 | CASSYDRGADTQYF | TGTGCCAGCAGTTACGACAGGGGGGCAGATACGCAGTATTTT
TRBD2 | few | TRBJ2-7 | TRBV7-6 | CASSLGRETYEQYF | TGTGCCAGCAGCTTAGGGCGGGAGACCTACGAGCAGTACTTC
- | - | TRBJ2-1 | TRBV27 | CASSSRTAAYNEQFF | TGTGCCAGCAGTTCCCGGACTGCAGCCTACAATGAGCAGTTCTTC
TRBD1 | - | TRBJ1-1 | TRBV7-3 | CASSLTSTTGGRTEAFF | TGTGCCAGCAGCTTAACGAGCACGACAGGGGGCCGGACTGAAGCTTTCTTT
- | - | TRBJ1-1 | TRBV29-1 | CSGLQGSGTEAFF | TGCAGCGGGCTCCAGGGAAGTGGCACTGAAGCTTTCTTT
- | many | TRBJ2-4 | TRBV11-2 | CASSHQPSGAVAKNIQYF | TGTGCCAGCAGCCACCAGCCGTCAGGGGCGGTGGCCAAAAACATTCAGTACTTC
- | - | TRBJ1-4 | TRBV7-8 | CASSPNVYAAGEKLFF | TGTGCCAGCAGCCCTAACGTCTACGCTGCCGGCGAAAAACTGTTTTTT
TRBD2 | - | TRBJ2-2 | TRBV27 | CASSRTGTSGTGELFF | TGTGCCAGCAGTCGTACCGGGACTAGCGGGACCGGGGAGCTGTTTTTT
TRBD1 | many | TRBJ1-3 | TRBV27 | CASSRLPKTGLGNTIYF | TGTGCCAGCAGTCGTTTACCGAAGACAGGGCTTGGAAACACCATATATTTT
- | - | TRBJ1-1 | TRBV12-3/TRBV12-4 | CASSYSPGGTEAFF | TGTGCCAGCAGCTACTCCCCTGGTGGGACTGAAGCTTTCTTT
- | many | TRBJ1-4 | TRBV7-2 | CASSLAGRGDEKLFF | TGTGCCAGCAGCTTAGCGGGGCGCGGAGATGAAAAACTGTTTTTT